The TCR beta chain under discussion was sequenced for a study of T cells in Graves' hyperthyroidism and ophthalmopathy. Findings and limits, study-wide: Blood samples included most of the expanded thyroid clonotypes exceeding 0.001.

In its sample, this clonotype was seen a few times. Its antigen remains unidentified. Clinical Activity Scores of at least 3, NOSPECS grades of at least 4 and durations under 3 months characterized ophthalmopathy patients. Over 9 ml of fresh peripheral blood supplied the PBMCs. Germline V gene data show CDR1 as LGHDT and CDR2 as YNNKEL (reference sequence). The CDR3 has 13 amino acids. The V and J ends lost 1 base and 4 bases respectively, with 7 bases between them. TCR beta CDR3 region amplification was performed from RNA transcripts. The TCR CDR3 first-round RT-PCR relied on the HTBI primer set. MiXCR, run by TCRdb on the multiplex PCR reads, gives a single entry per CDR3 protein. The sample records hundreds of thousands of distinct CDR3 sequences, roughly 14% being singletons.

The receptor was derived from a woman in her 40s with Graves' ophthalmopathy. V and J are TRBV3-1 and TRBJ1-2, with no clear D. Sequencing was carried out using blood. In DNA, the CDR3 is TGTGCCAGCAGCCAAGCTGGGCCCTATGGCTACACCTTC. Encoded protein: CASSQAGPYGYTF.